These 21 T cell receptor beta chains came from one sample sequenced in a study of T cells in Graves' hyperthyroidism and ophthalmopathy. Using RNA transcripts as the source, TCR beta CDR3 regions were amplified. Using the HTBI primer set, a first-round RT-PCR was run on the TCR CDR3. TCRdb redid the calling of the multiplex PCR reads with MiXCR, one entry per CDR3 protein. The sample includes approximately 870,000 distinct CDR3 sequences, over 35% of them seen just once. The source material was blood. The source is a man aged 18 to 35 with Graves' hyperthyroidism.

This clonotype was seen only once. The chain joins TRBV7-2 to TRBJ1-1; D is ambiguous. Germline V lookup: CDR1 SGHTA, CDR2 FQGNSA. The V end was cut by 6 bases, the J end by 6 bases, with 14 bases between. The CDR3 extends over 13 amino acids. CDR3 nucleotides: TGTGCCAGCAGTTTTAGGCCCTGGGCTGAAGCTTTCTTT. This translates into CASSFRPWAEAFF.

This clonotype appeared many times. The rearrangement uses TRBV2 and TRBJ1-1, with TRBD1 identical over 7 bases. Germline lookup yields CDR1 SNHLY and CDR2 FYNNEI. J lost 0 bases, V lost 9 bases, and 1 base had no gene match. The CDR3 totals 12 residues. The CDR3 DNA reads as TGTGCCAGTACAGGGGTGAACACTGAAGCTTTCTTT. Its translation is CASTGVNTEAFF.

This clonotype was detected ten times or more. A read error may account for a junction end that differs from germline. This chain joins TRBV10-3 and TRBJ1-5; 8 nucleotides match TRBD1. Germline CDR1 ENHRY, CDR2 SYGVKD. The CDR3 is 13 residues long. CDR3 DNA: TGTGCCGTCAGTGGTGACAGGGGAGGGCCCCAGCATTTT. Its translation: CAVSGDRGGPQHF.

A note on this clonotype: One end of the junction does not line up with germline, which may come from a read error. The rearrangement joins TRBV7-2 to TRBJ1-2, with 7 bases that match TRBD1. The CDR3 loop spans 20 amino acids. Germline assignment: CDR1 SGHTA and CDR2 FQGNSA. CDR3 nucleotides: TGCGCCAGCAGCCAGGCACAGGGGCGAGGGTCCCGTAGGTCAACCTATGGCTACACCTTC. Its translation is CASSQAQGRGSRRSTYGYTF.

This clonotype showed up just a few times. This sequence joins TRBV7-9 and TRBJ2-5; TRBD1 or TRBD2 may be the D gene (5 bases each). Germline V gene sequence: CDR1 SEHNR, CDR2 FQNEAQ (reference sequence). The CDR3 consists of 15 residues. The V and J ends lost 3 bases and 4 bases respectively, with 15 bases between them. The CDR3, as DNA: TGTGCCAGCAGCTTGGAGGCAGGGCCTCCAGAGACCCAGTACTTC. Its translation: CASSLEAGPPETQYF.

This clonotype was found a few times. The chain combines TRBV5-1 with TRBJ1-3; no reliable D call. Trimming left V 0 bases short and J 3 bases short, with 13 bases between. The CDR3 consists of 16 residues. Germline V gene lookup returns CDR1 SGHRS and CDR2 YFSETQ. The CDR3: CASSLVGSGYGNTIYF. In DNA, the CDR3 is TGCGCCAGCAGCTTGGTCGGATCAGGTTATGGAAACACCATATATTTT.

This clonotype has ten or more counts. The J gene is TRBJ2-6, the V gene TRBV10-3, with TRBD1 identical over 7 bases. V gave up 7 bases and J gave up 0 bases; unmatched junction bases: 15. The CDR3 sequence is 19 residues long. Germline assignment: CDR1 ENHRY and CDR2 SYGVKD. CDR3 nucleotides: TGTGCCATCACCCCGGGACAGAATAACCTGGGCTCTGGGGCCAACGTCCTGACTTTC. It encodes CAITPGQNNLGSGANVLTF.

The gene calls are TRBV7-9 and TRBJ1-2, with a tentative D call TRBD1 (6 bases). V shed 5 bases and J shed 6 bases, with 19 bases lying between them. From germline, CDR1 is SEHNR and CDR2 FQNEAQ (reference sequence). The CDR3 covers 15 residues. CDR3 coding DNA: TGTGCCAGCAGCATACTGCTCTACTCAGGGGATGGCTACACCTTC. It translates to CASSILLYSGDGYTF.

This clonotype has ten or more counts. V gene TRBV20-1 combines with J gene TRBJ1-1, with 8 bases matching TRBD1. The trim removed 3 bases at V and 3 bases at J, leaving 6 bases unmatched. CDR1 DFQATT and CDR2 SNEGSKA come from the germline V gene (reference sequence). CDR3 length equals 14 residues. As DNA, the CDR3 is TGCAGTGCTAGCTTGACAGGGGTGTACACTGAAGCTTTCTTT. It is translated as CSASLTGVYTEAFF.

This chain's CDR3 is CASSYLAGGPREQYF. In nucleotides, the CDR3 is TGTGCCAGCAGCTATCTAGCGGGGGGGCCTCGTGAGCAGTACTTC. The V gene is TRBV11-2, the J gene TRBJ2-7; 12 positions agree with TRBD2. Germline lookup yields CDR1 SGHAT and CDR2 FQNNGV. Trimming at V came to 4 bases and at J to 7 bases, leaving 8 bases not matched to a gene. The CDR3 extends over 15 amino acids.

The chain recombines TRBV7-9 with TRBJ2-7; a possible D gene is TRBD2 (6 bases). There are 13 residues in the CDR3. The V and J ends lost 2 bases and 3 bases respectively, with 8 bases between them. Germline loops: CDR1 SEHNR, CDR2 FQNEAQ (reference sequence). The CDR3, as DNA: TGTGCCAGCAGCTTAAAGGAGGGCTACGAGCAGTACTTC. Translating gives CASSLKEGYEQYF.

The rearrangement links TRBV2 to TRBJ2-5; no clear D. Germline V gene data show CDR1 as SNHLY and CDR2 as FYNNEI. V gave up 4 bases and J gave up 5 bases, with 17 bases separating them. This CDR3 contains 15 residues. In DNA form, the CDR3 reads TGTGCCAGCAGTGGGGTAAAGGACCTGCCGGAGACCCAGTACTTC. This sequence encodes CASSGVKDLPETQYF. The whole variable domain, filled in from reference TRBV2 and TRBJ2-5, reads EPEVTQTPSHQVTQMGQEVILRCVPISNHLYFYWYRQILGQKVEFLVSFYNNEISEKSEIFDDQFSVERPDGSNFTLKIRSTKLEDSAMYFCASSGVKDLPETQYFGPGTRLLVL.

This clonotype was seen many times. V is TRBV2 and J is TRBJ1-3; 7 bases are shared with TRBD1. V was clipped by 4 bases and J by 6 bases; unmatched bases: 6. The germline gives CDR1 SNHLY, CDR2 FYNNEI. This CDR3 comprises 14 residues. CDR3 DNA: TGTGCCAGCAGTGCCCTGGGACAGCAAAACACCATATATTTT. Its protein product is CASSALGQQNTIYF.

There are a few counts of this clonotype. The genes are TRBV5-5 and TRBJ2-7; the D gene is possibly TRBD2 (6 bases). Germline lookup yields CDR1 SGHKS and CDR2 YYEKEE (reference sequence). V was shortened by 0 bases and J by 3 bases, with 13 bases between the two germline ends. CDR3 length: 15 amino acids. The CDR3 loop reads CASSLGGGGLYEQYF. The CDR3 DNA sequence: TGTGCCAGCAGCTTGGGGGGTGGGGGACTCTACGAGCAGTACTTC.

Note on this clonotype: This sequence may be a read error, since a much larger clone differs from it by one base. The chain joins TRBV29-1 to TRBJ2-7, with unresolved D. This CDR3 region has 11 residues. CDR1 and CDR2 (germline): SQVTM, ANQGSEA. CDR3 sequence reads: CCVVLSLEQYF. The DNA for the CDR3 is TGCTGCGTTGTTTTGTCCCTCGAGCAGTACTTC.

The V gene is TRBV10-3, the J gene TRBJ2-5, with 8 nucleotides matching TRBD1. The CDR3 has 13 residues. CDR1 and CDR2 from the germline V gene are ENHRY and SYGVKD. The V and J ends lost 0 bases and 11 bases, in that order; junction bases with no gene match: 5. The CDR3 region is CAISESRTGTQYF. In nucleotides, the CDR3 is TGTGCCATCAGTGAGTCAAGGACAGGGACTCAGTACTTC.

In its sample, this clonotype was seen many times. The V and J genes are TRBV15 and TRBJ2-7, with 11 positions matching TRBD1. The trim removed 1 base at V and 1 base at J, leaving 3 bases unmatched. The CDR3 runs to 16 residues. CDR1 is LNHNV, CDR2 YYDKDF, per germline (reference sequence). CDR3 nucleotides: TGTGCCACCAGCAGAGGAGGGGACAGGGGGTCCTACGAGCAGTACTTC. Residues: CATSRGGDRGSYEQYF.

The chain carries TRBV2 and TRBJ2-3; D is perhaps TRBD1 (5 bases). CDR1 and CDR2 from the germline V gene are SNHLY and FYNNEI. The CDR3 is 12 amino acids. The ends were cut back, 6 bases at V and 6 bases at J, with 10 bases in the middle. In nucleotides, the CDR3 is TGTGCCAGCAGAGCTTCAGGGGATACGCAGTATTTT. As protein: CASRASGDTQYF.

This clonotype was recorded only once. This chain uses TRBV5-6 with TRBJ1-3, with D maybe TRBD1 (5 bases). The CDR3 is 15 amino acids. The V gene lost 5 bases and the J gene lost 0 bases, with 12 bases spanning the gap. From germline, CDR1 is SGHDT and CDR2 YYEEEE. The CDR3 nucleotides read TGTGCCAGCAGACCGGGGGGGAGCTCTGGAAACACCATATATTTT. Its translation is CASRPGGSSGNTIYF.

Concerning this clonotype itself: This could be a read error, since a much larger clone is one nucleotide away. V gene TRBV25-1 combines with J gene TRBJ2-7, with unresolved D. Per germline, CDR1 MGHDK and CDR2 SYGVNS. V was shortened by 7 bases and J by 4 bases, with 17 bases between the two germline ends. The length of the CDR3 is 14 residues. CDR3 protein: CASTGSTRFYEQYF. DNA for the CDR3: TGTGCCAGCACCGGGTCGACACGATTTTACGAGCAGTACTTC.

This clonotype was detected once. The rearrangement links TRBV29-1 to TRBJ2-3; a weak D match, TRBD1 (5 bases). Germline CDR1 SQVTM, CDR2 ANQGSEA. This CDR3 contains 15 residues. Deletions cut 0 bases from V and 0 bases from J, with 10 bases between. CDR3 nucleotide sequence: TGCAGCGTTGAAGAAGGGGCAGCTAGCACAGATACGCAGTATTTT. Its protein is CSVEEGAASTDTQYF.